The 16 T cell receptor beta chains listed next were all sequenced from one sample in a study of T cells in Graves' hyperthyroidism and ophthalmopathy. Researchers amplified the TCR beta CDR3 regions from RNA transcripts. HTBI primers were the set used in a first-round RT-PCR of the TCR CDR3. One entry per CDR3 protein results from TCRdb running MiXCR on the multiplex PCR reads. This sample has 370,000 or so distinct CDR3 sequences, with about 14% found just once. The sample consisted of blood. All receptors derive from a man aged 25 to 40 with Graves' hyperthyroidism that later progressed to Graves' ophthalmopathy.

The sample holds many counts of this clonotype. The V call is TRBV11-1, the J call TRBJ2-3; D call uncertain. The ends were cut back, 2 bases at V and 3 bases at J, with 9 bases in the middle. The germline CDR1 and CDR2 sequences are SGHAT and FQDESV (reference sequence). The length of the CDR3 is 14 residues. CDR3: CASSLTWGTDTQYF. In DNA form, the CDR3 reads TGTGCCAGCAGCTTAACCTGGGGTACAGATACGCAGTATTTT.

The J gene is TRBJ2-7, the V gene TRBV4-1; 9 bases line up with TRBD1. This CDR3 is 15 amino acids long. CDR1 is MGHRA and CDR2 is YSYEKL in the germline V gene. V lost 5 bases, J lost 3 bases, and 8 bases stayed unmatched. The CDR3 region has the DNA TGCGCCAGCAGCAAGGCCCCGGGACAGGGCTACGAGCAGTACTTC. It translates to CASSKAPGQGYEQYF.

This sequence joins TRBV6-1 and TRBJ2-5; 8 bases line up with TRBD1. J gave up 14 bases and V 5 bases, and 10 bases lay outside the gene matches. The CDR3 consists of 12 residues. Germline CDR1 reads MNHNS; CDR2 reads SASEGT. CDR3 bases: TGTGCCAGCAGTTTCGACGGGGACAGGTACTACTTC. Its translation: CASSFDGDRYYF.

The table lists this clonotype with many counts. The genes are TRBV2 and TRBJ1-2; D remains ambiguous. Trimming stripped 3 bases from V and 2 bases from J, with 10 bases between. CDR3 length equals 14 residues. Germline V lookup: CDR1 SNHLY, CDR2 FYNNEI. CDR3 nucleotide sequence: TGTGCCAGCAGTGATAATTACCCAAACTATGGCTACACCTTC. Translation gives CASSDNYPNYGYTF.

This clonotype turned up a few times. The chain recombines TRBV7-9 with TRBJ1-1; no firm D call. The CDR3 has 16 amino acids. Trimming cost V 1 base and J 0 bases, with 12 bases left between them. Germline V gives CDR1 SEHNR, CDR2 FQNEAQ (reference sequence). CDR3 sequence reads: CASSLGPGAVNTEAFF. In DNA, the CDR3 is TGTGCCAGCAGCTTAGGGCCGGGAGCCGTGAACACTGAAGCTTTCTTT.

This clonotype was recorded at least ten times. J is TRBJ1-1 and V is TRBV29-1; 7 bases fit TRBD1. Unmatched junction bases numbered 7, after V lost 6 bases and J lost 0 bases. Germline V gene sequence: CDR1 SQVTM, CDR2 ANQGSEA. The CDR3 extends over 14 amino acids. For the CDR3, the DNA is TGCAGCGTCGGGGACAGACTTATGAACACTGAAGCTTTCTTT. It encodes CSVGDRLMNTEAFF.

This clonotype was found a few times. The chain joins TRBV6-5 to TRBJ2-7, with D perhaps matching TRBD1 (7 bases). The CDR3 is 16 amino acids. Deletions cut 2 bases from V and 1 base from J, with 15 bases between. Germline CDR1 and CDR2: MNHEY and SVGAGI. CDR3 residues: CASSYQGGTSSYEQYF. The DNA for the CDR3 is TGTGCCAGCAGTTACCAGGGGGGTACTTCTTCCTACGAGCAGTACTTC.

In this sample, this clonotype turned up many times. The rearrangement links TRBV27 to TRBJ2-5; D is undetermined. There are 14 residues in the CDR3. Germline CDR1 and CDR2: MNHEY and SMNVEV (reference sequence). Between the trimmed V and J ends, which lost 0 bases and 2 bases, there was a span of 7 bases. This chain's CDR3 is CASSLSPMQETQYF. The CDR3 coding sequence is TGTGCCAGCAGTTTATCCCCGATGCAAGAGACCCAGTACTTC.

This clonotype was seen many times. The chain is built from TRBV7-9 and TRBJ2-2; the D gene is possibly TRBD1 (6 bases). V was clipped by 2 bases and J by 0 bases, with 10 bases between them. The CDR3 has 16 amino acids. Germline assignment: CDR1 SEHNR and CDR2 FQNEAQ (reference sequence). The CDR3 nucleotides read TGTGCCAGCAGCTTATCCCACAGGGCGAACACCGGGGAGCTGTTTTTT. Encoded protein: CASSLSHRANTGELFF. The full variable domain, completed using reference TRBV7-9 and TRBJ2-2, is DTGVSQNPRHKITKRGQNVTFRCDPISEHNRLYWYRQTLGQGPEFLTYFQNEAQLEKSRLLSDRFSAERPKGSFSTLEIQRTEQGDSAMYLCASSLSHRANTGELFFGEGSRLTVL.

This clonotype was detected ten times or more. The CDR3 DNA reads TGTGCCAGCTCCGGTGGGACACCCAAAAACATTCAGTACTTC. Protein product: CASSGGTPKNIQYF. This chain links TRBV7-9 with TRBJ2-4; D is perhaps TRBD1 (6 bases). This CDR3 is 14 amino acids long. V lost 8 bases, J lost 2 bases, and 13 bases lay in between. Germline values: CDR1 SEHNR, CDR2 FQNEAQ (reference sequence).

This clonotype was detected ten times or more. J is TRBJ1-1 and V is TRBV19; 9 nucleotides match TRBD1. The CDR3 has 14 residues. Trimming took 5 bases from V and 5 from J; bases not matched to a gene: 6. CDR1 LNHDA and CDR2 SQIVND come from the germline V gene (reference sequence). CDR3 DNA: TGTGCCAGTAGTCAACAGGGGGCGCGAACTGAAGCTTTCTTT. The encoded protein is CASSQQGARTEAFF. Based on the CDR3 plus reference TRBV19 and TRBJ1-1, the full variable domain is DGGITQSPKYLFRKEGQNVTLSCEQNLNHDAMYWYRQDPGQGLRLIYYSQIVNDFQKGDIAEGYSVSREKKESFPLTVTSAQKNPTAFYLCASSQQGARTEAFFGQGTRLTVV.

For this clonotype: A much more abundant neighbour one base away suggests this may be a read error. The CDR3 nucleotides read TGTGCCATCATAAGTGAGGGGAACACTGAAGCTTTCTTT. Translated: CAIISEGNTEAFF. J is TRBJ1-1 and V is TRBV10-3; no clear D gene. This CDR3 contains 13 residues. Germline values: CDR1 ENHRY, CDR2 SYGVKD. V lost 7 bases and J 1 base, leaving 10 bases between the germline ends.

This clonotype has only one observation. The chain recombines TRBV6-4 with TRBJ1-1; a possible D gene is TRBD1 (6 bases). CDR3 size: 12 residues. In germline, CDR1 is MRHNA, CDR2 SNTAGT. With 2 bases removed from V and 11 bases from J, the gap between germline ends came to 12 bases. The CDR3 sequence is CASSDGGLRAFF. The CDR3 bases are TGTGCCAGCAGTGACGGGGGGCTGAGGGCTTTCTTT.

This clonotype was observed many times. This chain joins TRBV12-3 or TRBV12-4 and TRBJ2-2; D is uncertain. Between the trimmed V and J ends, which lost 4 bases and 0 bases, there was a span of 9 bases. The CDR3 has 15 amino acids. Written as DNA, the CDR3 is TGTGCCAGCAGTTGGGGAACTGCGAACACCGGGGAGCTGTTTTTT. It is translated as CASSWGTANTGELFF.

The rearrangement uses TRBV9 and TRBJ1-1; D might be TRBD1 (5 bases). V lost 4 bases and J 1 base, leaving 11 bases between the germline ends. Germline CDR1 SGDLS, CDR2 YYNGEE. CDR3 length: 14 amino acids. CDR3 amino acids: CASSPGAGNTEAFF. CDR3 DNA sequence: TGTGCCAGCAGCCCCGGGGCGGGGAACACTGAAGCTTTCTTT.

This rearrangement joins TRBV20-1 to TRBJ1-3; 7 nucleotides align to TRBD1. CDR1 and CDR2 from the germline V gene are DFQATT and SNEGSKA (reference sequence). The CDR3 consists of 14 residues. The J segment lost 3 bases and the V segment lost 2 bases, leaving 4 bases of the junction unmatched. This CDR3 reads CSARRQGGGNTIYF. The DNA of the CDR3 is TGCAGTGCTAGACGACAGGGCGGTGGAAACACCATATATTTT.